This T cell receptor (beta chain) was found in a study of blood T cells in healthy people across ages. General study points: Versus aged donors, long-lived donors had higher diversity and more naive CD4+ cells. Age advanced and TCR beta diversity per million T cells fell, roughly linearly. The authors considered diversity estimates from one million T cells to be underestimates.

Next came a second PCR, run for about 6 to 11 cycles, which used a sample-barcoded 5' primer along with a J-beta primer mix. Each cDNA molecule was tagged by a template-switch adaptor that had 12 random nucleotides. TCRdb re-called the 5' RACE reads with MiXCR, one entry per CDR3 protein. Of around 1,600,000 distinct CDR3 sequences listed, less than 45% are singletons. For this clonotype: What it binds is not known.

V dropped 5 bases and J dropped 4; count of bases not matched to a gene: 4. The CDR3 covers 14 residues. Sequenced: blood. The chain recombines TRBV12-3 or TRBV12-4 with TRBJ2-1; 8 positions agree with TRBD2. The TCR sequence derives from a young woman in good health. The CDR3 DNA sequence: TGTGCCAGCAGTCCAGCGGGGGAGTACAATGAGCAGTTCTTC. Its protein is CASSPAGEYNEQFF.